The source of this T cell receptor beta chain is a study of control samples from healthy donors and cancer patients. The V and J ends lost 6 bases and 6 bases, in that order; junction bases with no gene match: 8. This CDR3 region has 13 residues. Germline V gene sequence: CDR1 LNHDA, CDR2 SQIVND (reference sequence). The table came from immunoSEQ multiplex PCR; TCRdb's copy has only in-frame clones and leaves some out. This sample has nearly 55,000 clones, with approximately 95% found just once. This clone appeared once. Input material: blood. The clonotype originates from a woman aged 30 to 39 in good health. V is TRBV19 and J is TRBJ2-7, with 7 nucleotides matching TRBD2. This chain's CDR3 is CASSPGGVGEQYF. The CDR3 bases are TGTGCCAGTAGCCCTGGGGGGGTCGGCGAGCAGTACTTC.